This passage covers 6 T cell receptor beta chains from one sample sequenced in a study of cytomegalovirus exposure and HLA in healthy donors. The PCR used 60 Vbeta and 13 Jbeta primers. Repertoires were generated with immunoSEQ multiplex PCR, while TCRdb's copy carries only in-frame clones and drops some. The data show about 180,000 clones, around 80% seen once. Sequencing was carried out using PBMCs. The receptor source for this set is a woman aged 30 to 39 in good health and CMV-seropositive.

There are a few counts of this clone. This chain connects TRBV5-4 to TRBJ2-3, with 8 bases that match TRBD2. V was clipped by 4 bases and J by 3 bases; unmatched bases: 10. CDR1 and CDR2 (germline): SGHNT, YYREEE (reference sequence). CDR3 size: 16 residues. CDR3 bases: TGTGCCAGCAGCCCGGGACTAGAGAGGACGACAGATACGCAGTATTTT. Protein: CASSPGLERTTDTQYF.

V usage is TRBV28 and J usage is TRBJ2-1; 9 nucleotides line up with TRBD1. Germline CDR1 is MDHEN and CDR2 is SYDVKM. V shed 4 bases and J 8 bases; nucleotides not matched to a gene: 12. The CDR3 sequence is 16 residues long. The CDR3 here is CASSSSRTGEGHEQFF. The CDR3 DNA reads TGTGCCAGCAGTTCGTCCAGGACAGGGGAAGGCCATGAGCAGTTCTTC.

The V and J genes are TRBV5-1 and TRBJ2-7, with 10 nucleotides matching TRBD1. J was trimmed by 4 bases and V by 0 bases; bases with no gene match: 4. The CDR3 is 15 residues long. Germline lookup yields CDR1 SGHRS and CDR2 YFSETQ. CDR3: CASSLGTGGIYEQYF. CDR3 DNA: TGCGCCAGCAGCTTGGGGACAGGGGGGATATACGAGCAGTACTTC.

The V gene is TRBV11-3, the J gene TRBJ1-4; a possible D gene is TRBD1 (5 bases). Germline values: CDR1 SGHNT, CDR2 YENEEA. The germline V and J ends were trimmed by 3 bases and 8 bases, with 10 bases remaining between them. This CDR3 comprises 13 residues. CDR3 loop: CASSLGQGEKLFF. The CDR3 DNA follows: TGTGCCAGCAGCTTGGGGCAGGGCGAAAAACTGTTTTTT.

V gene TRBV10-3 combines with J gene TRBJ2-1; D is ambiguous. V shed 4 bases and J shed 8 bases, with 12 bases lying between them. CDR1 and CDR2 from the germline V gene are ENHRY and SYGVKD. The length of the CDR3 is 13 residues. The CDR3 loop reads CAISGSSSYEQFF. In DNA, the CDR3 is TGTGCCATCAGTGGGTCTTCAAGCTATGAGCAGTTCTTC.

The chain joins TRBV6-5 to TRBJ2-1; 8 nucleotides align to TRBD1. The V gene end was trimmed by 2 bases and the J gene end by 9 bases; junction bases not matched to a gene: 6. This CDR3 is built from 14 residues. Germline V CDR1 and CDR2: MNHEY, SVGAGI. The CDR3, as DNA: TGTGCCAGCAGTTACGGACAGGGTACGTCTGAGCAGTTCTTC. It is translated as CASSYGQGTSEQFF.